These T cell receptor beta chains were read from a single sample in a study of Graves' ophthalmopathy and Graves' hyperthyroidism. One entry per CDR3 protein results from TCRdb running MiXCR on the multiplex PCR reads. The sample includes around 400,000 distinct CDR3 sequences, 20% to 25% seen only once; the top ten take 3%. Sequencing used peripheral blood. The source is a woman under 30 with stable Graves' hyperthyroidism. Each CDR3 is given with its conserved first and last residue. Each record gives: D gene, V gene, J gene, clone size, CDR3 protein, CDR3 DNA. A D gene is named only where the DNA matches it firmly. Some rows have no size entry. The others give once, few or many, or a class for an expanded clone.

TRBD1,TRBV6-2/TRBV6-3,TRBJ2-7,-,CASRSGQGNWHYEQYF,TGTGCCAGCAGATCGGGACAGGGGAATTGGCACTACGAGCAGTACTTC
TRBD1,TRBV6-1,TRBJ1-1,few,CASSRTGGRNTEAFF,TGTGCCAGCAGTCGGACAGGAGGGAGAAACACTGAAGCTTTCTTT
-,TRBV29-1,TRBJ2-5,many,CSVDNQRAGETQYF,TGCAGCGTTGATAACCAGCGGGCGGGAGAGACCCAGTACTTC
TRBD2,TRBV29-1,TRBJ2-2,many,CSIQGLAYTNTGELFF,TGCAGCATCCAGGGACTAGCGTATACGAACACCGGGGAGCTGTTTTTT
-,TRBV28,TRBJ1-1,once,CASSAGGTLNTEAFF,TGTGCCAGCAGTGCCGGAGGGACCTTGAACACTGAAGCTTTCTTT
-,TRBV19,TRBJ1-5,many,CASSSTGTNQPQHF,TGTGCCAGTAGTTCCACCGGGACCAATCAGCCCCAGCATTTT
TRBD1,TRBV6-5,TRBJ1-1,many,CASSYSDRVGTEAFF,TGTGCCAGCAGTTACTCGGACAGGGTGGGCACTGAAGCTTTCTTT
-,TRBV10-3,TRBJ1-2,many,CAISESVGLTASNYGYTF,TGTGCCATCAGTGAGTCAGTAGGATTGACAGCAAGTAACTATGGCTACACCTTC
TRBD1,TRBV6-5,TRBJ1-2,-,CASSYRRDRFDYGYTF,TGTGCCAGCAGTTACCGACGGGACAGGTTCGACTATGGCTACACCTTC
-,TRBV19,TRBJ1-1,-,CASSLLLGGTEAFF,TGTGCCAGTAGCCTACTATTAGGTGGAACTGAAGCTTTCTTT
TRBD1,TRBV7-3,TRBJ1-6,-,CASSLSGGESPLHF,TGTGCCAGCAGCTTATCAGGGGGCGAATCACCCCTCCACTTT
TRBD1,TRBV20-1,TRBJ1-1,many,CSARPTGGTEAFF,TGCAGTGCTCGGCCTACAGGGGGCACTGAAGCTTTCTTT
-,TRBV6-1,TRBJ2-5,many,CASRIVGPRFGETQYF,TGTGCCAGCAGGATCGTGGGACCGAGATTCGGAGAGACCCAGTACTTC
-,TRBV20-1,TRBJ2-6,-,CSAMSHSGANVLTF,TGCAGTGCAATGAGCCACTCTGGGGCCAACGTCCTGACTTTC
TRBD1,TRBV6-1,TRBJ1-1,many,CAADRGMNTEAFF,TGTGCCGCGGACAGGGGGATGAACACTGAAGCTTTCTTT
TRBD2,TRBV12-3/TRBV12-4,TRBJ2-7,-,CASSLREGNEQYF,TGTGCCAGCAGTTTAAGGGAGGGGAACGAGCAGTACTTC
-,TRBV2,TRBJ1-5,many,CASSWSDSNQPQHF,TGTGCCAGCAGTTGGTCAGATAGCAATCAGCCCCAGCATTTT
-,TRBV19,TRBJ1-2,many,CASSIGGNYGYTF,TGTGCCAGTAGTATCGGTGGAAACTATGGCTACACCTTC
TRBD1,TRBV3-1,TRBJ2-7,many,CASSQVRGQIYEQYF,TGTGCCAGCAGCCAAGTTCGGGGACAGATCTACGAGCAGTACTTC
-,TRBV7-2,TRBJ1-5,many,CASSLQSGSNQPQHF,TGTGCCAGCAGCTTACAGTCGGGGAGCAATCAGCCCCAGCATTTT